One sample yielded the 27 T cell receptor beta chains listed below, sequenced in a study of blood T cell repertoires in COVID-19. Profiled with immunoSEQ multiplex PCR; TCRdb holds only in-frame clones, not every one. The sample yields 350,000 or so clones, around 83% seen once. Sequencing was done on a sample of peripheral blood. These receptor sequences come from a man aged 25 to 40 with active or convalescent COVID-19.

As concerns this clone: The same CDR3 is also encoded by other DNA sequences in this sample. The rearrangement links TRBV5-1 to TRBJ1-1; the D is unclear. V gave up 0 bases and J gave up 4 bases, with 7 bases separating them. Germline loops: CDR1 SGHRS, CDR2 YFSETQ. The CDR3 length is 13 residues. CDR3 bases: TGCGCCAGCAGCTTGGGAGGTAGCACTGAAGCTTTCTTT. It translates to CASSLGGSTEAFF.

The chain carries TRBV24-1 and TRBJ1-1; 7 nucleotides agree with TRBD1. CDR3 size: 14 residues. Per germline, CDR1 KGHDR and CDR2 SFDVKD. Germline trimming cut 8 bases from V and 1 base from J; bases unmatched to any gene: 6. In DNA form, the CDR3 reads TGTGCCACCACCACAGGGGCGCAGAACACTGAAGCTTTCTTT. It is translated as CATTTGAQNTEAFF.

This chain links TRBV18 with TRBJ2-2; 7 positions agree with TRBD1. The CDR3 is made up of 14 amino acids. Germline V gene sequence: CDR1 KGHSH, CDR2 LQKENI. J lost 11 bases, V lost 3 bases, and 9 bases had no gene match. This CDR3 reads CASSPGITGEELFF. The CDR3 nucleotides are TGTGCCAGCTCACCCGGTATTACAGGGGAAGAGCTGTTTTTT.

This clone was observed once. The chain recombines TRBV7-8 with TRBJ2-7; weak D call: TRBD2 (6 bases). V was pared by 0 bases and J by 3 bases, with 12 bases between. CDR1 and CDR2 from the germline V gene are SGHVS and FQNEAQ. This CDR3 has 15 amino acids. CDR3 sequence reads: CASSLATGTVYEQYF. The DNA for the CDR3 is TGTGCCAGCAGCTTAGCAACCGGGACTGTCTACGAGCAGTACTTC.

The V and J genes are TRBV6-1 and TRBJ1-1, with TRBD1 matching 7 bases. Germline V gene lookup returns CDR1 MNHNS and CDR2 SASEGT. J was trimmed by 5 bases and V by 1 base; bases with no gene match: 10. The CDR3 extends over 16 amino acids. The CDR3 region has the DNA TGTGCCAGCAGTGAAGGGCACAGGGGCTTGGAGACTGAAGCTTTCTTT. As protein: CASSEGHRGLETEAFF.

This chain links TRBV24-1 with TRBJ1-1; a possible D gene is TRBD1 (5 bases). CDR3 size: 12 residues. Germline CDR1 and CDR2: KGHDR and SFDVKD. Trimming shortened V by 1 base and J by 10 bases, and 9 bases separated the two germline ends. The CDR3 DNA sequence: TGTGCCACCAGTGATTTTGGGGGGTTAGCTTTCTTT. Its protein is CATSDFGGLAFF.

The chain carries TRBV2 and TRBJ1-5, with TRBD1 as a possible D gene (5 bases). The length of the CDR3 is 15 residues. From germline, CDR1 is SNHLY and CDR2 FYNNEI. Deletions cut 4 bases from V and 9 bases from J, with 19 bases between. CDR3 amino acids: CASSVRGSESSPQHF. CDR3 nucleotides: TGTGCCAGCAGTGTCCGGGGGTCAGAGAGCTCGCCCCAGCATTTT.

The gene calls are TRBV4-1 and TRBJ2-4; D gene uncertain. V dropped 1 base and J dropped 0 bases, with 4 bases sitting between them. Germline V CDR1 and CDR2: MGHRA, YSYEKL. The length of the CDR3 is 14 residues. As DNA, the CDR3 is TGCGCCAGCAGCCAAGGGCTAGCCAAAAACATTCAGTACTTC. The encoded protein is CASSQGLAKNIQYF.

The CDR3 DNA follows: TGTGCCAGCGCTCCCCGTGGGGACAGCTACGAGCAGTACTTC. Translated, it gives CASAPRGDSYEQYF. This chain uses TRBV6-6 with TRBJ2-7; TRBD1 agrees at 7 bases. The CDR3 totals 14 residues. Germline-derived CDR1 and CDR2 are MNHNY and SVGAGI (reference sequence). V dropped 8 bases and J dropped 3; count of bases not matched to a gene: 10.

This clone appeared once. The V gene is TRBV6-5, the J gene TRBJ2-5, with D hard to call. Trimming removed 4 bases at V and 7 bases at J, with 7 bases between. Germline CDR1 reads MNHEY; CDR2 reads SVGAGI. This CDR3 has 11 residues. The CDR3 sequence: CASSFRGTQYF. CDR3 DNA: TGTGCCAGCAGTTTTCGAGGGACCCAGTACTTC.

The chain recombines TRBV5-4 with TRBJ2-3; 8 bases are shared with TRBD2. The CDR3 sequence is 15 residues long. Trimming at V came to 4 bases and at J to 4 bases, leaving 8 bases not matched to a gene. Germline V gene sequence: CDR1 SGHNT, CDR2 YYREEE (reference sequence). CDR3 loop: CASSPGGVVADTQYF. CDR3 in DNA: TGTGCCAGCAGCCCCGGGGGGGTAGTTGCAGATACGCAGTATTTT.

CDR3: CASSLIAVRTHTEAFF. CDR3 bases: TGTGCCAGCAGCTTAATAGCGGTGAGAACTCACACTGAAGCTTTCTTT. J is TRBJ1-1 and V is TRBV7-3, with D hard to call. The CDR3 extends over 16 amino acids. Trimming removed 1 base from V and 3 bases from J, with 15 bases in between. Per the germline V gene, CDR1 is SGHTA and CDR2 is FQGTGA.

The genes are TRBV5-4 and TRBJ2-3; tentative D call: TRBD1 (5 bases). The CDR3 totals 15 residues. CDR1 is SGHNT, CDR2 YYREEE, per germline (reference sequence). Trimming removed 6 bases from V and 2 bases from J, with 16 bases in between. This chain's CDR3 is CASNHPPGITDTQYF. In DNA, the CDR3 is TGTGCCAGCAACCATCCGCCAGGGATCACAGATACGCAGTATTTT.

J is TRBJ2-7 and V is TRBV27, with a tentative D call TRBD2 (5 bases). The V end lost 3 bases, the J end lost 3 bases, and 9 bases lay between the germline ends. The germline CDR1 and CDR2 sequences are MNHEY and SMNVEV (reference sequence). The CDR3 is 13 amino acids. This chain's CDR3 is CASSFSADYEQYF. CDR3 in DNA: TGTGCCAGCAGTTTTTCAGCGGACTACGAGCAGTACTTC.

The chain uses TRBV4-3 and TRBJ2-2; D is possibly TRBD2 (5 bases). Between the trimmed V and J ends, which lost 1 base and 3 bases, there was a span of 9 bases. The CDR3 runs 15 residues. Germline V gene data show CDR1 as LGHNA and CDR2 as YSLEER. CDR3 DNA: TGCGCCAGCAGCCAAGGACTAACGTACACCGGGGAGCTGTTTTTT. Protein sequence: CASSQGLTYTGELFF.

The rearrangement joins TRBV9 to TRBJ1-5, with D unresolved. The CDR3 extends over 15 amino acids. Germline loops: CDR1 SGDLS, CDR2 YYNGEE. Trimming removed 0 bases from V and 3 bases from J, with 10 bases in between. CDR3 DNA: TGTGCCAGCAGCGTAGGGCCAGGCCTCAATCAGCCCCAGCATTTT. Translating it yields CASSVGPGLNQPQHF.

V usage is TRBV7-9 and J usage is TRBJ1-5; D ambiguous. V dropped 5 bases and J dropped 5 bases, with 13 bases sitting between them. Per the germline V gene, CDR1 is SEHNR and CDR2 is FQNEAQ (reference sequence). The CDR3 covers 14 residues. CDR3 DNA: TGTGCCAGCAGCCCCTACACTACCTATCAGCCCCAGCATTTT. Translated, it gives CASSPYTTYQPQHF. Combining the CDR3 with reference TRBV7-9 and TRBJ1-5 gives the whole variable domain DTGVSQNPRHKITKRGQNVTFRCDPISEHNRLYWYRQTLGQGPEFLTYFQNEAQLEKSRLLSDRFSAERPKGSFSTLEIQRTEQGDSAMYLCASSPYTTYQPQHFGDGTRLSIL.

V gene TRBV5-1 combines with J gene TRBJ2-7, with 9 bases fitting TRBD2. This CDR3 spans 15 amino acids. J gave up 2 bases and V 4 bases, and 7 bases lay outside the gene matches. Germline V gene sequence: CDR1 SGHRS, CDR2 YFSETQ. The CDR3 DNA reads as TGCGCCAGCAGCCAGAGCGGGGGGTTGGCCTACGAGCAGTACTTC. Protein sequence: CASSQSGGLAYEQYF.

This clone was recorded a few times. CDR3 sequence: CASSQVSGDKLNSPLHF. Written as DNA, the CDR3 is TGTGCCAGCAGCCAAGTCTCCGGGGATAAGTTAAATTCACCCCTCCACTTT. This chain links TRBV4-2 with TRBJ1-6; no firm D call. This CDR3 comprises 17 residues. Germline-derived CDR1 and CDR2 are LGHNA and YNFKEQ. Trimming shortened V by 1 base and J by 7 bases, and 17 bases separated the two germline ends.

CDR3: CAISESTTGDKETQYF. The CDR3 region has the DNA TGTGCCATCAGTGAGTCGACTACAGGGGATAAGGAGACCCAGTACTTC. V is TRBV10-3 and J is TRBJ2-5; 7 positions agree with TRBD1. This CDR3 spans 16 amino acids. Germline V lookup: CDR1 ENHRY, CDR2 SYGVKD. The V and J ends lost 0 bases and 5 bases, in that order; junction bases with no gene match: 9.

This clone occurred once. The CDR3 loop reads CASSYYGQGTSYGYTF. CDR3 nucleotides: TGTGCCAGCAGTTACTACGGACAGGGTACGAGCTATGGCTACACCTTC. V gene TRBV6-5 combines with J gene TRBJ1-2; 8 bases match TRBD1. In germline, CDR1 is MNHEY, CDR2 SVGAGI. The CDR3 has 16 amino acids. J gave up 4 bases and V 1 base, and 8 bases lay outside the gene matches.

The chain is built from TRBV24-1 and TRBJ1-5, with unresolved D. The CDR3 has 15 residues. Trimming left V 3 bases short and J 2 bases short, with 10 bases between. Germline CDR1 KGHDR, CDR2 SFDVKD. In DNA, the CDR3 is TGTGCCACCAGTGATGGTAGGAGGGGCAATCAGCCCCAGCATTTT. Translated, it gives CATSDGRRGNQPQHF.

V is TRBV9 and J is TRBJ2-2; D might be TRBD2 (6 bases). This CDR3 has 17 amino acids. Germline V CDR1 and CDR2: SGDLS, YYNGEE. Trimming cost V 2 bases and J 2 bases, with 16 bases left between them. CDR3 DNA: TGTGCCAGCAGCGTTTCTCGGGAGCGACTTAACACCGGGGAGCTGTTTTTT. It translates to CASSVSRERLNTGELFF.

This clone showed up just once. The J gene is TRBJ2-5, the V gene TRBV7-8; D gene unclear. Germline CDR1 is SGHVS and CDR2 is FQNEAQ. This CDR3 contains 14 residues. The ends were cut back, 3 bases at V and 4 bases at J, with 12 bases in the middle. The CDR3 here is CASSLGFTRETQYF. CDR3 nucleotides: TGTGCCAGCAGCTTGGGCTTCACGAGAGAGACCCAGTACTTC.

To note about this clone: This sample also contains other DNA sequences that code for the same CDR3. The rearrangement joins TRBV6-5 to TRBJ2-7; D gene ambiguous. The length of the CDR3 is 14 residues. The germline V and J ends were trimmed by 3 bases and 3 bases, with 12 bases remaining between them. Germline loops: CDR1 MNHEY, CDR2 SVGAGI. This CDR3 is CASSYSAGSYEQYF. The CDR3 coding sequence is TGTGCCAGCAGTTATTCTGCAGGAAGCTACGAGCAGTACTTC.

This clone was seen once. The V call is TRBV24-1, the J call TRBJ2-6; D call uncertain. The CDR3 spans 15 residues. Germline-derived CDR1 and CDR2 are KGHDR and SFDVKD. The V end was cut by 2 bases, the J end by 5 bases, with 9 bases between. CDR3 sequence reads: CATSDWALRANVLTF. The CDR3 region has the DNA TGTGCCACCAGTGATTGGGCCCTGAGGGCCAACGTCCTGACTTTC.

The chain links TRBV4-1 to TRBJ1-3, with a possible D match to TRBD1 (6 bases). The length of the CDR3 is 16 residues. V lost 2 bases and J 7 bases, leaving 18 bases between the germline ends. The V gene's germline CDR1 is MGHRA and CDR2 YSYEKL. The DNA of the CDR3 is TGCGCCAGCAGCCAAACGACAGGAGAAGTCGGGAACACCATATATTTT. Protein sequence: CASSQTTGEVGNTIYF.